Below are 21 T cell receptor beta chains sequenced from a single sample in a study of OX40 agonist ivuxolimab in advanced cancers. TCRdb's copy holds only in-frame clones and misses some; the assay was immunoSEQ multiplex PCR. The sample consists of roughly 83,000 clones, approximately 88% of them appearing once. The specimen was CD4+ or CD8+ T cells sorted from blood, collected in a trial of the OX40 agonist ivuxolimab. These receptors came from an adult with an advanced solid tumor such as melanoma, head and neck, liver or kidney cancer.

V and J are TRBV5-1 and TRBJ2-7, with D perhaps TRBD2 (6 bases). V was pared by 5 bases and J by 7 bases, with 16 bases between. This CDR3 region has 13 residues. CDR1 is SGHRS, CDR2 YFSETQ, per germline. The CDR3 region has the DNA TGCGCCAGCAGACAAGCCAGTGGGGGGGAGCAGTACTTC. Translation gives CASRQASGGEQYF.

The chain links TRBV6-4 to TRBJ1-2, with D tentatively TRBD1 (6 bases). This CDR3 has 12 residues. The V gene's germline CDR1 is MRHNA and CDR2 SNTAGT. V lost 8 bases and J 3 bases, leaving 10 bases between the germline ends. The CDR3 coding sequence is TGTGCCAGCCCCAGGGGATACTATGGCTACACCTTC. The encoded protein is CASPRGYYGYTF.

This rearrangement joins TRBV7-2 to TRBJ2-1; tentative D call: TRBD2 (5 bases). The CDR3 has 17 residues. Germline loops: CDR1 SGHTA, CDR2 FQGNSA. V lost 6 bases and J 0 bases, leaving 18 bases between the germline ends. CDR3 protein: CASSNRGLRSSYNEQFF. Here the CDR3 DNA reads TGTGCCAGCAGTAACCGGGGTCTCCGGAGCTCCTACAATGAGCAGTTCTTC.

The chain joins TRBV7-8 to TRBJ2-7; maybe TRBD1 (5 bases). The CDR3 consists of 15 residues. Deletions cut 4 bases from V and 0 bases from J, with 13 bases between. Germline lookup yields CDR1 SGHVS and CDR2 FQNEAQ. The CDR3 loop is CASSSLQGPSYEQYF. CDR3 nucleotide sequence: TGTGCCAGCAGCTCCCTGCAGGGCCCCTCCTACGAGCAGTACTTC.

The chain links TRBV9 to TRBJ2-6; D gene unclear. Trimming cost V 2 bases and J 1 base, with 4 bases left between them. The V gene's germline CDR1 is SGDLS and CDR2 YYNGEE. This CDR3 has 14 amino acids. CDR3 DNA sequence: TGTGCCAGCAGCGTGACATCTGGGGCCAACGTCCTGACTTTC. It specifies CASSVTSGANVLTF. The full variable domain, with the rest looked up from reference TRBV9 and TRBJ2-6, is DSGVTQTPKHLITATGQRVTLRCSPRSGDLSVYWYQQSLDQGLQFLIQYYNGEERAKGNILERFSAQQFPDLHSELNLSSLELGDSALYFCASSVTSGANVLTFGAGSRLTVL.

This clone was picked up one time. This chain's CDR3 is CASYSTVVYEAFF. DNA for the CDR3: TGTGCCAGCTACTCGACCGTGGTCTACGAAGCTTTCTTT. This chain uses TRBV2 with TRBJ1-1; unclear D gene. The V end lost 8 bases, the J end lost 8 bases, and 18 bases lay between the germline ends. The CDR3 extends over 13 amino acids. Germline values: CDR1 SNHLY, CDR2 FYNNEI.

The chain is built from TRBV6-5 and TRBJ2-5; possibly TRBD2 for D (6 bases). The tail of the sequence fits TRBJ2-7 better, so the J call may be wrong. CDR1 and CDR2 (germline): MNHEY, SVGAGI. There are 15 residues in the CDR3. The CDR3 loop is CASSSLGGSSYEQYF. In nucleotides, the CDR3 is TGTGCCAGCAGTTCTCTTGGGGGGTCCTCCTACGAGCAGTACTTC.

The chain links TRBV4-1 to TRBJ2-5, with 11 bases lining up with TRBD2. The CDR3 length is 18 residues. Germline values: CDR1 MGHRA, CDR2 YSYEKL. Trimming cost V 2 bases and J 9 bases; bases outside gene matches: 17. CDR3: CASSQSTSGGPRERAQYF. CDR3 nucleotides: TGCGCCAGCAGCCAAAGTACTAGCGGGGGCCCCCGCGAGAGGGCCCAGTACTTC.

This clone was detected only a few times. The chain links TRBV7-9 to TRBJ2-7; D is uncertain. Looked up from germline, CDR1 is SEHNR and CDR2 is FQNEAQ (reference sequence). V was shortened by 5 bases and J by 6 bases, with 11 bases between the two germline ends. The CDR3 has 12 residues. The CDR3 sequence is CASSQRFTEQYF. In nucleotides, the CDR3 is TGTGCCAGCAGCCAGCGATTCACCGAGCAGTACTTC.

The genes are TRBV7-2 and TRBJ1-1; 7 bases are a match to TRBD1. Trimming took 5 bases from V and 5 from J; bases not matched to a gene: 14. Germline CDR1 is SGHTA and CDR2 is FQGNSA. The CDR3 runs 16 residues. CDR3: CASSLRQGRRRTEAFF. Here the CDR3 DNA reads TGTGCCAGCAGCCTTCGACAGGGACGGAGGAGGACTGAAGCTTTCTTT. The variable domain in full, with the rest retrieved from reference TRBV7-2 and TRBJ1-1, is GAGVSQSPSNKVTEKGKDVELRCDPISGHTALYWYRQSLGQGLEFLIYFQGNSAPDKSGLPSDRFSAERTGGSVSTLTIQRTQQEDSAVYLCASSLRQGRRRTEAFFGQGTRLTVV.

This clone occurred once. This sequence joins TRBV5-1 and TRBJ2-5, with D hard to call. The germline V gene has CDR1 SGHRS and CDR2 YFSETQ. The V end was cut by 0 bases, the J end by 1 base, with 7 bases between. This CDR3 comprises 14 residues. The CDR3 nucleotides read TGCGCCAGCAGCTTGGGGTCCTTCCAAGAGACCCAGTACTTC. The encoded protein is CASSLGSFQETQYF.

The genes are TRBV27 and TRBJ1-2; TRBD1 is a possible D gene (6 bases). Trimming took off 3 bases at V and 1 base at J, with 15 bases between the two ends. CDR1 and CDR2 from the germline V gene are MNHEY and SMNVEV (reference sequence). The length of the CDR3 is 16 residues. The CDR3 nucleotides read TGTGCCAGCAGTTTGAACAGGGCAGCCAATAACTATGGCTACACCTTC. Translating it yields CASSLNRAANNYGYTF.

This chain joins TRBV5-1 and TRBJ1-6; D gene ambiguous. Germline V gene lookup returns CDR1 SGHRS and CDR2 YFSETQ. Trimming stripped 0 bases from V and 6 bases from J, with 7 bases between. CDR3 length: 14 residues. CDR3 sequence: CASSLGRINSPLHF. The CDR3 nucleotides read TGCGCCAGCAGCTTGGGGCGCATTAATTCACCCCTCCACTTT.

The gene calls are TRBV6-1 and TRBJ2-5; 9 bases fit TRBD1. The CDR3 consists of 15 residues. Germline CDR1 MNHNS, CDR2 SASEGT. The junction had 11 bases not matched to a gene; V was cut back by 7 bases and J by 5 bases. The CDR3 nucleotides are TGTGCCAGCACGACCACAGGGGGCTCATGGGAGACCCAGTACTTC. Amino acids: CASTTTGGSWETQYF.

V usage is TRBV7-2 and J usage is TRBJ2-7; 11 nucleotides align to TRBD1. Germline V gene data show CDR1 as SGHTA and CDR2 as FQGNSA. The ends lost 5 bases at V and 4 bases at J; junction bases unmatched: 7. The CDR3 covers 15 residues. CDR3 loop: CASSPRTGGIYEQYF. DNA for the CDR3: TGTGCCAGCAGCCCCCGGACAGGGGGCATTTACGAGCAGTACTTC.

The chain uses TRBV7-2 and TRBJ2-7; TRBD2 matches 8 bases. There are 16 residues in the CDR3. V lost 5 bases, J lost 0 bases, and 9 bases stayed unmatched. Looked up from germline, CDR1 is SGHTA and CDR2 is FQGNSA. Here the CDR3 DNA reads TGTGCCAGCAGCCCCCAGGGACTAGTGGTCTCCTACGAGCAGTACTTC. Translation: CASSPQGLVVSYEQYF.

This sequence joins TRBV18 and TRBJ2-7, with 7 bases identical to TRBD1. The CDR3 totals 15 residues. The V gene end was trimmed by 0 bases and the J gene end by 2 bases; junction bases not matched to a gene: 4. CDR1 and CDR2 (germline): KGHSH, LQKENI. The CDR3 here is CASSPPNRGTYEQYF. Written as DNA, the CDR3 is TGTGCCAGCTCACCACCGAACAGGGGCACCTACGAGCAGTACTTC.

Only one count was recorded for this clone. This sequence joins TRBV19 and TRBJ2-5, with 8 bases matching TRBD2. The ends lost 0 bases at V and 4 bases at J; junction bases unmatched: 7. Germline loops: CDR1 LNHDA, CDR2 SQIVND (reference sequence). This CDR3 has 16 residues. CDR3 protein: CASSIDTSGRAETQYF. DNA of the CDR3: TGTGCCAGTAGTATAGATACTAGCGGCAGAGCAGAGACCCAGTACTTC. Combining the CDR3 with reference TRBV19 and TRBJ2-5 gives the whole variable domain DGGITQSPKYLFRKEGQNVTLSCEQNLNHDAMYWYRQDPGQGLRLIYYSQIVNDFQKGDIAEGYSVSREKKESFPLTVTSAQKNPTAFYLCASSIDTSGRAETQYFGPGTRLLVL.

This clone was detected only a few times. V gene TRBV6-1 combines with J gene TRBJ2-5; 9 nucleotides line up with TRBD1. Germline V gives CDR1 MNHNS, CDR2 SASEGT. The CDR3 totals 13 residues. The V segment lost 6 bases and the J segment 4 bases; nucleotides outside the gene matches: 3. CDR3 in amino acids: CASRDRGGETQYF. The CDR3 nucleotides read TGTGCCAGCAGGGACAGGGGAGGAGAGACCCAGTACTTC.

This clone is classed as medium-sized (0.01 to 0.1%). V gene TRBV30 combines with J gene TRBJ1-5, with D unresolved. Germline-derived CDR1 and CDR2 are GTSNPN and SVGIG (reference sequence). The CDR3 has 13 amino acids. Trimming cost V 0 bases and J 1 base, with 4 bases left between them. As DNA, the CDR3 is TGTGCCTGGAGTGTGTTCAGCAATCAGCCCCAGCATTTT. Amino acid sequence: CAWSVFSNQPQHF.

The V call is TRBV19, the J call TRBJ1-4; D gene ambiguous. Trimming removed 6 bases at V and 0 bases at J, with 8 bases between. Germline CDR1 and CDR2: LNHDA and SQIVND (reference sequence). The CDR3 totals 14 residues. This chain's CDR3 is CASRGGATNEKLFF. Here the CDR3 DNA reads TGTGCCAGTAGGGGAGGAGCAACTAATGAAAAACTGTTTTTT.